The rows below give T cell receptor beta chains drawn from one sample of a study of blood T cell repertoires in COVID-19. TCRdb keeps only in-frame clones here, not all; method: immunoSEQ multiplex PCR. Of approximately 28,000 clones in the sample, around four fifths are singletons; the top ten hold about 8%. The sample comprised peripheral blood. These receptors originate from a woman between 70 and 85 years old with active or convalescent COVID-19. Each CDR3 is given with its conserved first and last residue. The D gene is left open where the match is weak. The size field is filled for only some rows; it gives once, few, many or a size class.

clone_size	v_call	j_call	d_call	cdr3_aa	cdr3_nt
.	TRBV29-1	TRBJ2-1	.	CSDQVNEQFF	TGCAGCGACCAGGTCAATGAGCAGTTCTTC
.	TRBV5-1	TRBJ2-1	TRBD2	CASSLGTSEYNEQFF	TGCGCCAGCAGCTTGGGGACTAGCGAATACAATGAGCAGTTCTTC
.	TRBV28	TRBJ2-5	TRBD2	CASSLGVRLAGEETQYF	TGTGCCAGCAGTTTAGGGGTTAGACTAGCGGGAGAAGAGACCCAGTACTTC
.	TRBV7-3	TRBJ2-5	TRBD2	CASSFTGLAQETQYF	TGTGCCAGCAGCTTTACGGGACTAGCTCAAGAGACCCAGTACTTC
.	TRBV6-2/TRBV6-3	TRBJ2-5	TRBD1	CASSWGQGSETQYF	TGTGCCAGCAGTTGGGGACAGGGATCAGAGACCCAGTACTTC
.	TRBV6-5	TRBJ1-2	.	CASSTTPNYGYTF	TGTGCCAGCAGTACTACCCCGAACTATGGCTACACCTTC
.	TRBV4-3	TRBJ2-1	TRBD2	CASSQDWSGRKNEQFF	TGCGCCAGCAGCCAAGATTGGAGCGGGAGAAAAAATGAGCAGTTCTTC
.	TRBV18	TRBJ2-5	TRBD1	CASSLGTVQGVGKETQYF	TGTGCCAGCTCACTCGGGACAGTACAGGGTGTTGGGAAAGAGACCCAGTACTTC
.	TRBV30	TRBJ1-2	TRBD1	CAWSMTGGYGYTF	TGTGCCTGGAGTATGACAGGGGGCTATGGCTACACCTTC
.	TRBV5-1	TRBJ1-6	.	CASSPASGMGSPLHF	TGCGCCAGCAGCCCCGCCTCAGGGATGGGTTCACCCCTCCACTTT
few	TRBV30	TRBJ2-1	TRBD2	CAWSGLAGGRYNEQFF	TGTGCCTGGAGCGGACTAGCGGGGGGGCGCTACAATGAGCAGTTCTTC
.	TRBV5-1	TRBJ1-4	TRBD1	CASSRTGGEANEKLFF	TGCGCCAGCAGCCGGACAGGGGGGGAAGCTAATGAAAAACTGTTTTTT
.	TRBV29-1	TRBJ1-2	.	CSVESRGRGYTF	TGCAGCGTTGAAAGCCGCGGTCGGGGCTACACCTTC
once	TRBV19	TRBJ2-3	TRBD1	CASSTQGAPDTQYF	TGTGCCAGTAGTACACAGGGGGCCCCAGATACGCAGTATTTT
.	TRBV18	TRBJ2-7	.	CASSLGTGSARDEQYF	TGTGCCAGCTCACTCGGTACAGGGAGTGCGCGGGACGAGCAGTACTTC
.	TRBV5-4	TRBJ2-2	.	CASSLRLGQNTGELFF	TGTGCCAGCAGCTTGAGGCTGGGACAGAACACCGGGGAGCTGTTTTTT
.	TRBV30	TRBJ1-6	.	CAWSFGTKDSPLHF	TGTGCCTGGTCCTTTGGGACTAAGGATTCACCCCTCCACTTT
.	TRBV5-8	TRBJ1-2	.	CASSFGDIGGYTF	TGTGCCAGCAGCTTTGGGGACATAGGGGGCTACACCTTC
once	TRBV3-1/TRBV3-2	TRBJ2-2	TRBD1	CASSRSPHLDRGRGTGELFF	TGTGCCAGCAGCCGATCACCCCATCTTGACAGGGGAAGGGGCACCGGGGAGCTGTTTTTT
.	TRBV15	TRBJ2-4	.	CATGLRIAKNIQYF	TGTGCCACAGGCCTCAGGATAGCCAAAAACATTCAGTACTTC
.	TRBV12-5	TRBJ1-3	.	CASGLEGADVRTIYF	TGTGCTAGTGGTTTGGAAGGGGCAGACGTGCGGACCATATATTTT
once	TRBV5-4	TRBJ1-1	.	CASSAPQVTPREAFF	TGTGCCAGCAGCGCTCCGCAGGTTACCCCCCGAGAAGCTTTCTTT
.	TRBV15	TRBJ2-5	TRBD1	CATSLSRDRGQETQYF	TGTGCCACCAGCCTAAGTAGGGACAGGGGACAAGAGACCCAGTACTTC
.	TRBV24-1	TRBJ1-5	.	CATQDCLNGDNQPQHF	TGTGCCACCCAGGATTGCCTTAACGGGGACAATCAGCCCCAGCATTTT
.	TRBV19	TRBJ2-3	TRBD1	CASSIGQGPTDTQYF	TGTGCCAGTAGTATAGGACAGGGTCCCACAGATACGCAGTATTTT
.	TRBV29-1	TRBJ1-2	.	CSVEGGEDGYTF	TGCAGCGTTGAAGGGGGGGAGGATGGCTACACCTTC
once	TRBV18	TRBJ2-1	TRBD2	CASSPGLEFNEQFF	TGTGCCAGCTCACCCGGACTAGAATTCAATGAGCAGTTCTTC
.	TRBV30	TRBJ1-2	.	CAWSEVRGYGYTF	TGTGCCTGGAGTGAGGTCCGGGGCTATGGCTACACCTTC
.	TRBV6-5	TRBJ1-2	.	CASKGVTVYGYTF	TGTGCCAGCAAAGGGGTGACAGTCTATGGCTACACCTTC
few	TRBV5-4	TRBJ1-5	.	CASSAGGNNQPQHF	TGTGCCAGCAGCGCGGGAGGAAACAATCAGCCCCAGCATTTT